The 27 T cell receptor beta chains below all came from one sample that was sequenced in a study of T cell repertoires in cytomegalovirus infection (dated by TCRdb to between 2018 and 2021). For these TCRs, the target antigens are not known. Sequencing was performed on an Illumina HiSeq 1500. TCRdb reanalyzed the raw reads on its own, using fastp at Q25 for trimming and MiXCR for clone calling, and kept in-frame beta chains. Entries are consolidated by CDR3 protein sequence, retaining the most common genes and DNA. The sample table contains some 220,000 distinct CDR3 sequences; only one count was recorded for about 38% of them. In total, the top ten clones hold roughly three fifths of the sample. The intended sense of this specimen's treatment or condition label: in vitro stimulation with specific CMV peptide epitopes to enrich CMV-specific T cells. The starting material was CD8+ T cells from cultured PBMCs, obtained from culture after CMV antigen stimulation. Receptors originate from a human donor in good health (CMV status not recorded). Some clones in this sample may be carry-over from other donors' samples.

This clonotype was observed a few times. This chain joins TRBV27 and TRBJ1-1, with a tentative D call TRBD1 (6 bases). The ends were cut back, 6 bases at V and 0 bases at J, with 14 bases in the middle. This CDR3 contains 15 residues. Germline V gene data show CDR1 as MNHEY and CDR2 as SMNVEV (reference sequence). The CDR3 loop is CASSFIGGMNTEAFF. The CDR3 nucleotides are TGTGCCAGCAGCTTCATTGGGGGCATGAACACTGAAGCTTTCTTT.

The chain joins TRBV12-3 or TRBV12-4 to TRBJ1-1; the D is unclear. V lost 3 bases to trimming and J lost 4 bases, with 15 bases between them. This CDR3 spans 15 amino acids. The CDR3 coding sequence is TGTGCCAGCAGTTTTCGCCTCTACCCTACCACTGAAGCTTTCTTT. Its translation: CASSFRLYPTTEAFF.

V gene TRBV27 combines with J gene TRBJ1-3; tentative D call: TRBD1 (6 bases). The V and J ends lost 1 base and 0 bases respectively, with 7 bases between them. The CDR3 totals 15 residues. Germline CDR1 is MNHEY and CDR2 is SMNVEV (reference sequence). The CDR3 reads CASSLLGGSGNTIYF. The CDR3 coding sequence is TGTGCCAGCAGTTTATTAGGGGGCTCTGGAAACACCATATATTTT.

This clonotype occurred once. V gene TRBV20-1 combines with J gene TRBJ2-1; 10 bases map to TRBD2. CDR1 is DFQATT, CDR2 SNEGSKA, per germline (reference sequence). This CDR3 has 16 amino acids. The ends lost 0 bases at V and 8 bases at J; junction bases unmatched: 10. The CDR3 nucleotides are TGCAGTGCTAGAGATCCGGCTAGCGGGAGTATCGATGAGCAGTTCTTC. Protein: CSARDPASGSIDEQFF.

This clonotype occurred a few times. The chain employs TRBV28 and TRBJ2-7; possibly TRBD1 for D (6 bases). Germline values: CDR1 MDHEN, CDR2 SYDVKM. V lost 3 bases, J lost 3 bases, and 15 bases lay in between. The CDR3 runs 15 residues. The CDR3 here is CASSFPGQNIYEQYF. CDR3 in DNA: TGTGCCAGCAGTTTCCCGGGACAAAATATCTACGAGCAGTACTTC.

This clonotype was seen many times. The chain employs TRBV28 and TRBJ2-7; the D is unclear. This CDR3 is 11 amino acids long. V gave up 3 bases and J gave up 5 bases, with 5 bases separating them. Per germline, CDR1 MDHEN and CDR2 SYDVKM. The CDR3 DNA is TGTGCCAGCAGTTTTCGGCACGAGCAGTACTTC. This sequence encodes CASSFRHEQYF.

The sample holds a few counts of this clonotype. The rearrangement links TRBV11-2 to TRBJ1-4; D may be TRBD1 (5 bases). Germline assignment: CDR1 SGHAT and CDR2 FQNNGV. This CDR3 spans 14 amino acids. The germline V and J ends were trimmed by 1 base and 8 bases, with 11 bases remaining between them. CDR3 coding DNA: TGTGCCAGCAGCTTAGGGGGGGAAGCCGAAAAACTGTTTTTT. Protein product: CASSLGGEAEKLFF.

V gene TRBV10-3 combines with J gene TRBJ2-5, with 9 bases fitting TRBD2. Germline CDR1 ENHRY, CDR2 SYGVKD. Unmatched junction bases numbered 8, after V lost 2 bases and J lost 4 bases. The CDR3 covers 16 residues. The DNA of the CDR3 is TGTGCCATCAGTGAGAGGGGGCGGGAGGGAGGAGAGACCCAGTACTTC. This sequence encodes CAISERGREGGETQYF.

J is TRBJ1-2 and V is TRBV6-5; D is uncertain. This CDR3 spans 15 amino acids. Trimming took off 5 bases at V and 0 bases at J, with 13 bases between the two ends. Germline values: CDR1 MNHEY, CDR2 SVGAGI. CDR3: CASSPRRESNYGYTF. The DNA of the CDR3 is TGTGCCAGCAGTCCCCGCCGAGAGTCTAACTATGGCTACACCTTC.

This clonotype was observed a few times. The genes are TRBV7-9 and TRBJ2-3; 11 nucleotides line up with TRBD1. There are 16 residues in the CDR3. Germline CDR1 reads SEHNR; CDR2 reads FQNEAQ (reference sequence). V lost 3 bases, J lost 3 bases, and 5 bases stayed unmatched. This CDR3 is CASSFRGQGATDTQYF. In DNA, the CDR3 is TGTGCCAGCAGCTTCCGCGGACAGGGGGCTACAGATACGCAGTATTTT. The variable domain in full, with the rest retrieved from reference TRBV7-9 and TRBJ2-3, is DTGVSQNPRHKITKRGQNVTFRCDPISEHNRLYWYRQTLGQGPEFLTYFQNEAQLEKSRLLSDRFSAERPKGSFSTLEIQRTEQGDSAMYLCASSFRGQGATDTQYFGPGTRLTVL.

In DNA, the CDR3 is TGTGCCAGCAGCCCAGCGCTACAGGGGTTTGGCTACACCTTC. This gives the protein CASSPALQGFGYTF. This chain joins TRBV11-2 and TRBJ1-2; TRBD1 matches 7 bases. This CDR3 spans 14 amino acids. Per germline, CDR1 SGHAT and CDR2 FQNNGV. V shed 5 bases and J 7 bases; nucleotides not matched to a gene: 10.

The rearrangement joins TRBV27 to TRBJ1-5, with D unresolved. The CDR3 is made up of 13 amino acids. The germline V and J ends were trimmed by 5 bases and 0 bases, with 5 bases remaining between them. Per the germline V gene, CDR1 is MNHEY and CDR2 is SMNVEV (reference sequence). The CDR3, as DNA: TGTGCCAGCAGTCCGCATAGCAATCAGCCCCAGCATTTT. It translates to CASSPHSNQPQHF.

The rearrangement links TRBV10-3 to TRBJ2-7; 8 positions match TRBD2. This CDR3 is built from 14 residues. The germline CDR1 and CDR2 sequences are ENHRY and SYGVKD. The trim removed 10 bases at V and 2 bases at J, leaving 10 bases unmatched. CDR3 bases: TGTGCCACCAGGGCGGGACTAGACCCCTACGAGCAGTACTTC. It codes for CATRAGLDPYEQYF.

The chain carries TRBV6-5 and TRBJ2-2, with D unclear. Per the germline V gene, CDR1 is MNHEY and CDR2 is SVGAGI. The CDR3 runs to 11 residues. Trimming stripped 8 bases from V and 3 bases from J, with 4 bases between. The DNA of the CDR3 is TGTGCCAGCGGGGACACCGGGGAGCTGTTTTTT. Protein: CASGDTGELFF.

This chain joins TRBV20-1 and TRBJ2-7; D may be TRBD1 (6 bases). The CDR3 contains 14 residues. Trimming stripped 2 bases from V and 3 bases from J, with 14 bases between. Germline V gene lookup returns CDR1 DFQATT and CDR2 SNEGSKA (reference sequence). CDR3 in DNA: TGCAGTGCTAGAAAGACGGGCAGGGGCTACGAGCAGTACTTC. It is translated as CSARKTGRGYEQYF.

Comment on this clonotype: An end of the junction differs from the germline gene, which may be a read error. This chain links TRBV6-5 with TRBJ2-1, with 13 bases aligning to TRBD2. The germline V gene encodes CDR1 MNHEY and CDR2 SVGAGI. The CDR3 has 14 residues. The CDR3 spells CPGTSGVLNNEQFF. CDR3 nucleotides: TGCCCCGGGACTAGCGGGGTTCTCAACAATGAGCAGTTCTTC.

The V gene is TRBV11-2, the J gene TRBJ1-1, with D possibly being TRBD1 (6 bases). The CDR3 loop spans 14 amino acids. Trimming removed 5 bases at V and 4 bases at J, with 14 bases between. Germline V lookup: CDR1 SGHAT, CDR2 FQNNGV. In DNA form, the CDR3 reads TGTGCCAGCAGCCCCGGGGGGGCGACCACTGAAGCTTTCTTT. Protein: CASSPGGATTEAFF.

This clonotype showed up just a few times. The rearrangement links TRBV7-8 to TRBJ2-1; 10 nucleotides agree with TRBD2. This CDR3 region has 16 residues. The junction had 8 bases not matched to a gene; V was cut back by 3 bases and J by 6 bases. CDR1 SGHVS and CDR2 FQNEAQ come from the germline V gene. The CDR3 nucleotides read TGTGCCAGCAGCTTTTCCAGCGGGAGGGCCCCCAATGAGCAGTTCTTC. Its translation is CASSFSSGRAPNEQFF.

This clonotype came up a few times. The chain links TRBV28 to TRBJ2-1, with 8 positions matching TRBD2. Germline values: CDR1 MDHEN, CDR2 SYDVKM. Trimming cost V 5 bases and J 2 bases; bases outside gene matches: 5. This CDR3 is built from 15 residues. CDR3 nucleotide sequence: TGTGCCAGCAGTCAACTAGCGGAAACCTACAATGAGCAGTTCTTC. Protein sequence: CASSQLAETYNEQFF.

The sample holds one count of this clonotype. The chain is built from TRBV7-6 and TRBJ2-7; tentatively, D is TRBD2 (5 bases). The V end lost 1 base, the J end lost 4 bases, and 11 bases lay between the germline ends. Germline-derived CDR1 and CDR2 are SGHVS and FNYEAQ. The CDR3 covers 14 residues. The CDR3 is CASSLETSGYEQYF. CDR3 DNA: TGTGCCAGCAGCTTAGAGACGTCGGGGTACGAGCAGTACTTC.

This clonotype showed up just once. The chain is built from TRBV2 and TRBJ2-3; TRBD2 agrees at 10 bases. Germline trimming cut 8 bases from V and 2 bases from J; bases unmatched to any gene: 7. Germline CDR1 SNHLY, CDR2 FYNNEI. This CDR3 region has 15 residues. CDR3 sequence: CASPRLAGPTDTQYF. The CDR3 region has the DNA TGTGCCAGCCCTCGACTAGCGGGCCCCACAGATACGCAGTATTTT. The variable domain in full, completed from reference TRBV2 and TRBJ2-3, reads EPEVTQTPSHQVTQMGQEVILRCVPISNHLYFYWYRQILGQKVEFLVSFYNNEISEKSEIFDDQFSVERPDGSNFTLKIRSTKLEDSAMYFCASPRLAGPTDTQYFGPGTRLTVL.

CDR3 loop: CASSRGASSYEQYF. The CDR3 DNA is TGTGCCAGCAGCCGCGGGGCTAGCTCCTACGAGCAGTACTTC. The chain couples TRBV7-4 to TRBJ2-7, with a tentative D call TRBD2 (6 bases). Germline CDR1 SGHVT, CDR2 SQSDAQ. V was cut by 5 bases and J by 0 bases, with 11 bases left in between. The CDR3 has 14 amino acids.

This clonotype was seen a handful of times. The rearrangement uses TRBV6-2 or TRBV6-3 and TRBJ2-1, with TRBD2 as a possible D gene (6 bases). Between the trimmed V and J ends, which lost 2 bases and 6 bases, there was a span of 11 bases. CDR3 size: 14 residues. The germline gives CDR1 MNHEY, CDR2 SVGEGT. CDR3 sequence reads: CASSYLTSSNEQFF. In nucleotides, the CDR3 is TGTGCCAGCAGTTACCTCACTAGCAGCAATGAGCAGTTCTTC.

This clonotype came up many times. The rearrangement links TRBV12-3 or TRBV12-4 to TRBJ2-7; 8 bases fit TRBD2. The CDR3 covers 14 residues. After removal of 6 bases from V and 2 bases from J, the junction contained 6 bases not matched to a gene. The CDR3 loop is CASSQSGRTYEQYF. CDR3 DNA: TGTGCCAGCAGCCAAAGCGGGAGAACCTACGAGCAGTACTTC.

V gene TRBV9 combines with J gene TRBJ2-1; D possibly matches TRBD1 or TRBD2 (5 bases each). The ends were cut back, 0 bases at V and 2 bases at J, with 9 bases in the middle. CDR1 is SGDLS and CDR2 is YYNGEE in the germline V gene. CDR3 length equals 15 residues. The CDR3 DNA sequence: TGTGCCAGCAGCGTAGGGGGACCCGCCTACAATGAGCAGTTCTTC. Amino acids: CASSVGGPAYNEQFF.

In the case of this clonotype: One junction end disagrees with the germline gene, perhaps due to a read error. The V call is TRBV7-2, the J call TRBJ2-3; TRBD2 aligns across 8 bases. Looked up from germline, CDR1 is SGHTA and CDR2 is FQGNSA. CDR3 length equals 16 residues. The CDR3 region has the DNA TGTGCAAGCAGCTTAGGAGCGGGAGAAGGGCCAGATACGCCGTATTTT. Translation: CASSLGAGEGPDTPYF. Using reference TRBV7-2 and TRBJ2-3 for the parts outside the CDR3, the full variable domain is GAGVSQSPSNKVTEKGKDVELRCDPISGHTALYWYRQSLGQGLEFLIYFQGNSAPDKSGLPSDRFSAERTGGSVSTLTIQRTQQEDSAVYLCASSLGAGEGPDTPYFGPGTRLTVL.

The chain links TRBV6-1 to TRBJ2-7, with 7 bases fitting TRBD1. This CDR3 contains 15 residues. V shed 1 base, J shed 5 bases, and the junction held 8 bases outside the gene matches. CDR1 is MNHNS and CDR2 is SASEGT in the germline V gene. The CDR3 bases are TGTGCCAGCAGTGAAGGAGGGGGCTTGGCGGACGAGCAGTACTTC. The encoded protein is CASSEGGGLADEQYF.